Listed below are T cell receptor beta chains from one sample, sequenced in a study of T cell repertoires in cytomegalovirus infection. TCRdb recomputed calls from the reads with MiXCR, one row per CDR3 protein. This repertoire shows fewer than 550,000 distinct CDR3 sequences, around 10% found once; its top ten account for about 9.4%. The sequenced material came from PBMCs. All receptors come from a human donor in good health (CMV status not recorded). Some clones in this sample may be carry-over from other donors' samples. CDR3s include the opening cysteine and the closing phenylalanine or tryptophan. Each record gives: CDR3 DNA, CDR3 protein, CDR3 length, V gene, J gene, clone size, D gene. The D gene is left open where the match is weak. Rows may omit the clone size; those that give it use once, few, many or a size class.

cdr3_nt: TGTGCCAGCAGTTTAACATCTAGCGGGGGCAATGAGCAGTTCTTC
cdr3_aa: CASSLTSSGGNEQFF
cdr3_length: 15
v_call: TRBV27
j_call: TRBJ2-1
clone_size: many
d_call: TRBD2

cdr3_nt: TGTGCCAGCATGGGGGGGAACACAGATACGCAGTATTTT
cdr3_aa: CASMGGNTDTQYF
cdr3_length: 13
v_call: TRBV7-3
j_call: TRBJ2-3
clone_size: many
d_call: TRBD2

cdr3_nt: TGTGCCAGCAGCCCTTCTGGACAGGGGGACAATCAGCCCCAGCATTTT
cdr3_aa: CASSPSGQGDNQPQHF
cdr3_length: 16
v_call: TRBV7-9
j_call: TRBJ1-5
clone_size: -
d_call: TRBD1

cdr3_nt: TGTGCCAGCAGTTCCCTAAGTGCGGGAGGATCTCTGGGTGCCAATGAGCAGTTCTTC
cdr3_aa: CASSSLSAGGSLGANEQFF
cdr3_length: 19
v_call: TRBV28
j_call: TRBJ2-1
clone_size: many
d_call: TRBD2

cdr3_nt: TGTGCCAGCAGCTTAGATAGATACACCACTGAAGCTTTCTTT
cdr3_aa: CASSLDRYTTEAFF
cdr3_length: 14
v_call: TRBV7-9
j_call: TRBJ1-1
clone_size: -
d_call: -

cdr3_nt: TGCAGCGTCGGGACTAGCGGGAGTGGTGTCGGGGAGCTGTTTTTT
cdr3_aa: CSVGTSGSGVGELFF
cdr3_length: 15
v_call: TRBV29-1
j_call: TRBJ2-2
clone_size: many
d_call: TRBD2

cdr3_nt: TGTGCCACCAGCAGGGACGGGCCTACTGGAAACACCATATATTTT
cdr3_aa: CATSRDGPTGNTIYF
cdr3_length: 15
v_call: TRBV15
j_call: TRBJ1-3
clone_size: few
d_call: -

cdr3_nt: TGCGCCAGCAGCTTGGCCCCCAACCCCTACGAGCAGTACTTC
cdr3_aa: CASSLAPNPYEQYF
cdr3_length: 14
v_call: TRBV5-1
j_call: TRBJ2-7
clone_size: few
d_call: -

cdr3_nt: TGTGCCAGCAGTTTTAATGAGGGGTACACTGAAGCTTTCTTT
cdr3_aa: CASSFNEGYTEAFF
cdr3_length: 14
v_call: TRBV27
j_call: TRBJ1-1
clone_size: -
d_call: -

cdr3_nt: TGTGCCAGCAGCTTATGGGGAAGGAATGAGCAGTTCTTC
cdr3_aa: CASSLWGRNEQFF
cdr3_length: 13
v_call: TRBV13
j_call: TRBJ2-1
clone_size: -
d_call: -

cdr3_nt: TGTGCCAGCACTCTAGAAGGGACAGCCCTCGAGCAGTACTTC
cdr3_aa: CASTLEGTALEQYF
cdr3_length: 14
v_call: TRBV7-9
j_call: TRBJ2-7
clone_size: few
d_call: TRBD1

cdr3_nt: TGCGCCAGCAGCTTCACGTCGGGCGCCCACGAGCAGTACTTC
cdr3_aa: CASSFTSGAHEQYF
cdr3_length: 14
v_call: TRBV5-1
j_call: TRBJ2-7
clone_size: -
d_call: -

cdr3_nt: TGTGCCAGCAGCTTTAGCAGGGATACAGATACGCAGTATTTT
cdr3_aa: CASSFSRDTDTQYF
cdr3_length: 14
v_call: TRBV7-3
j_call: TRBJ2-3
clone_size: many
d_call: -

cdr3_nt: TGCAGTGCTAGAGGACTAGGAAGGTCAAATCAGCCCCAGCATTTT
cdr3_aa: CSARGLGRSNQPQHF
cdr3_length: 15
v_call: TRBV20-1
j_call: TRBJ1-5
clone_size: many
d_call: -

cdr3_nt: TGTGCCAGCAGCTTAGGGGAGGGTCGCTCCTACAATGAGCAGTTCTTC
cdr3_aa: CASSLGEGRSYNEQFF
cdr3_length: 16
v_call: TRBV11-3
j_call: TRBJ2-1
clone_size: -
d_call: TRBD2

cdr3_nt: TGTGCCAGCAGCTTAGCTAGTCAGACCCAGTACTTC
cdr3_aa: CASSLASQTQYF
cdr3_length: 12
v_call: TRBV7-8
j_call: TRBJ2-5
clone_size: many
d_call: -

cdr3_nt: TGTGCCAGTATTGGGATCTACACTGAAGCTTTCTTT
cdr3_aa: CASIGIYTEAFF
cdr3_length: 12
v_call: TRBV19
j_call: TRBJ1-1
clone_size: many
d_call: -

cdr3_nt: TGCGCCAGCAGCCAGGGGCCCAGCCGGAGTGGAGATGAGCAGTTCTTC
cdr3_aa: CASSQGPSRSGDEQFF
cdr3_length: 16
v_call: TRBV4-1
j_call: TRBJ2-1
clone_size: -
d_call: -

cdr3_nt: TGTGCCAGCAGCTTAGGTGACCACAGTTGGGCCGGGGAGACCCAGTACTTC
cdr3_aa: CASSLGDHSWAGETQYF
cdr3_length: 17
v_call: TRBV11-2
j_call: TRBJ2-5
clone_size: many
d_call: -

cdr3_nt: TGTGCCACCAGCAGCGTCCCGGGACTAGTAGGGAGCTCCTACAATGAGCAGTTCTTC
cdr3_aa: CATSSVPGLVGSSYNEQFF
cdr3_length: 19
v_call: TRBV15
j_call: TRBJ2-1
clone_size: -
d_call: TRBD2

cdr3_nt: TGTGCCACCAGCAAACGGACCTTTAGCGAGACCCAGTACTTC
cdr3_aa: CATSKRTFSETQYF
cdr3_length: 14
v_call: TRBV15
j_call: TRBJ2-5
clone_size: -
d_call: -

cdr3_nt: TGTGCCAGCAGCCGTGGGGGGGTAAGGGATACGCAGTATTTT
cdr3_aa: CASSRGGVRDTQYF
cdr3_length: 14
v_call: TRBV28
j_call: TRBJ2-3
clone_size: many
d_call: TRBD2

cdr3_nt: TGTGCCAGCAGCTTAGATGTGGGGCTGAATGAGCAGTTCTTC
cdr3_aa: CASSLDVGLNEQFF
cdr3_length: 14
v_call: TRBV7-2
j_call: TRBJ2-1
clone_size: many
d_call: -

cdr3_nt: TGTGCCAGCAGCCAAGAACTTTCTCCAGCGGGAGTGGTACAGTACTTC
cdr3_aa: CASSQELSPAGVVQYF
cdr3_length: 16
v_call: TRBV4-2
j_call: TRBJ2-5
clone_size: few
d_call: TRBD2